This entry features one T cell receptor beta chain sequence. This specimen comes from a study of breast tumors, draining lymph nodes, adjacent tissues. TCRdb re-called the multiplex PCR reads through MiXCR, storing one row per CDR3 protein. The repertoire has 150,000 to 200,000 distinct CDR3 sequences, around a third of them found once; the top ten carry around 4.1%. Breast cancer patients provided tissue from their axillary draining lymph nodes. This TCR was sampled from a female donor with breast cancer. Some clones in this sample may be carry-over from other donors' samples. The sequencing input was axillary lymph node tissue.

CDR3 bases: TGTGCCAGCAGGAGACCGACCGGGACAGGGTCTGAGCCGGGCGGGGACGCTTTCTTT. Translated: CASRRPTGTGSEPGGDAFF. The J gene is TRBJ1-1, the V gene TRBV12-3 or TRBV12-4; TRBD1 matches 9 bases. This CDR3 has 19 amino acids. After removal of 6 bases from V and 11 bases from J, the junction contained 28 bases not matched to a gene.